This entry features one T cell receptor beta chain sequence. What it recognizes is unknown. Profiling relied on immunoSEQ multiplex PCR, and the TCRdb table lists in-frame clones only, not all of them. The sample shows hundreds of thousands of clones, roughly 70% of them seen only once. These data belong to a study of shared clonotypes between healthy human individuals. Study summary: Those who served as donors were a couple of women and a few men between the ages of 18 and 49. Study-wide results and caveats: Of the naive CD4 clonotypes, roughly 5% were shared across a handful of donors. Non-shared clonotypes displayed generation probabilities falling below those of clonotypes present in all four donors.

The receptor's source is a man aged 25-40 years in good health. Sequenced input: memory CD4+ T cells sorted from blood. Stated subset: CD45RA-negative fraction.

In DNA, the CDR3 is TGCGCCAGCAGTTGGAGCTCCACCTCCTACGAGCAGTACTTC. It is translated as CASSWSSTSYEQYF. The chain has TRBV5-1 and TRBJ2-7; D remains unclear. This CDR3 is 14 amino acids long. Germline CDR1 is SGHRS and CDR2 is YFSETQ. Trimming cost V 5 bases and J 0 bases, with 12 bases left between them. Complete variable domain (other parts from reference TRBV5-1 and TRBJ2-7): KAGVTQTPRYLIKTRGQQVTLSCSPISGHRSVSWYQQTPGQGLQFLFEYFSETQRNKGNFPGRFSGRQFSNSRSEMNVSTLELGDSALYLCASSWSSTSYEQYFGPGTRLTVT.